A selection of T cell receptor beta chains follows, all from one sample in a study of regulatory T cells in long-lasting Graves disease. TCRdb fed the multiplex PCR reads into MiXCR, producing one record per CDR3 protein. The table lists some 600,000 distinct CDR3 sequences, 15% to 20% of them singletons. Another study also made use of these data, one on T cells in Graves' hyperthyroidism and ophthalmopathy.

The sequencing here drew on peripheral blood mononuclear cells (PBMCs), taken at new diagnosis, from a patient treated with antithyroid drugs. The receptors originated from a man between 18 and 29 years old with Graves disease. Each CDR3 is given with its conserved first and last residue. Each record gives: CDR3 length, clone size, J gene, V gene, D gene, CDR3 DNA, CDR3 protein. A D gene is named only where the DNA matches it firmly. Expanded clones get a size class; other rows say once, few or many, or leave the size out.

>20|many|TRBJ2-3|TRBV28|TRBD2
TGTGCCAGCAGTCCTACGAACCCTAGCGGGAGGGCCTTGGGTACAGATACGCAGTATTTT
CASSPTNPSGRALGTDTQYF
>15|few|TRBJ1-5|TRBV5-1|TRBD1
TGCGCCAGCAGCGAGGGGGCGGGGGGTCCTCAGCCCCAGCATTTT
CASSEGAGGPQPQHF
>16|few|TRBJ1-2|TRBV7-9|-
TGTGCCAGCAGCTTTCGGGACATTAAACTATCTAAGGGCTACACCTTC
CASSFRDIKLSKGYTF
>15|many|TRBJ1-1|TRBV20-1|TRBD1
TGCAGTGCTAGAGATCGGGGCAGGGGGCGTACTGAAGCTTTCTTT
CSARDRGRGRTEAFF
>13|few|TRBJ2-5|TRBV24-1|-
TGTGCCACCAGTGTGGCCCGTCGAGAGACCCAGTACTTC
CATSVARRETQYF
>16|-|TRBJ1-6|TRBV19|-
TGTGCCAGTAGTACTCGTCGGGACACGGGACGATCACCCCTCCACTTT
CASSTRRDTGRSPLHF
>12|many|TRBJ1-1|TRBV30|-
TGTGCCTGGAGTGTAGGGGACTTTGGAGCTTTCTTT
CAWSVGDFGAFF
>17|-|TRBJ1-2|TRBV6-1|TRBD1
TGTGCCAGCAGCTATTGGACAGGGGGCGCCCGGATCTATGGCTACACCTTC
CASSYWTGGARIYGYTF
>15|many|TRBJ1-1|TRBV20-1|-
TGCAGTGCTAGCCGTCAGGGGATTCAAAACACTGAAGCTTTCTTT
CSASRQGIQNTEAFF
>14|many|TRBJ2-5|TRBV20-1|-
TGCAGTGCTAATGGGGGAGTTCGGCAAGAGACCCAGTACTTC
CSANGGVRQETQYF
>17|-|TRBJ2-1|TRBV2|-
TGTGCCAGCGAAGGAGGGGTCCCCCCTCTTGTGTTGAATGAGCAGTTCTTC
CASEGGVPPLVLNEQFF
>15|many|TRBJ1-1|TRBV12-3/TRBV12-4|-
TGTGCCAGCAGTTTAGGCCCGGTAGCGAACACTGAAGCTTTCTTT
CASSLGPVANTEAFF
>14|many|TRBJ1-1|TRBV28|-
TGTGCCAGCAGTCTAACCGTAAGTGGCACTGAAGCTTTCTTT
CASSLTVSGTEAFF
>17|many|TRBJ2-2|TRBV7-9|-
TGTGCCAGCAGCTCACATACTACAGGGCTCAACACCGGGGAGCTGTTTTTT
CASSSHTTGLNTGELFF
>13|many|TRBJ2-7|TRBV6-1|-
TGTGCCAGCAGTGAAGGAGGATACTACGAGCAGTACTTC
CASSEGGYYEQYF
>17|-|TRBJ2-7|TRBV7-2|-
TGTGCCAGCAGCTTAGCGTCTGGTCTAGGCCGAGTCTACGAGCAGTACTTC
CASSLASGLGRVYEQYF
>16|many|TRBJ2-3|TRBV27|-
TGTGCCAGCAGTCACACGGGGGTCTCCGGCACAGATACGCAGTATTTT
CASSHTGVSGTDTQYF
>13|-|TRBJ2-1|TRBV5-1|-
TGCGCCAGCAGCTTCATAAGGGCGAATGAGCAGTTCTTC
CASSFIRANEQFF
>18|few|TRBJ1-2|TRBV27|TRBD1
TGTGCCAGATCCGGCGAAACCGGGACAGGGGTGCTAGCTAAAGGCTATACCTTC
CARSGETGTGVLAKGYTF
>13|-|TRBJ2-2|TRBV28|-
TGTGCCAGCAGTACAGGCGCCCCCGGGGAGCTGTTTTTT
CASSTGAPGELFF
>13|-|TRBJ2-7|TRBV27|-
TGTGCCAGCAGTTTCGCCCGCGACTACGAGCAGTACTTC
CASSFARDYEQYF
>16|-|TRBJ2-7|TRBV5-6|TRBD2
TGTGCCAGCAGCTTGGCCTCGGGAGGGAAAGCCTACGAGCAGTACTTC
CASSLASGGKAYEQYF
>15|-|TRBJ2-4|TRBV3-1|TRBD2
TGTGCCAGCAGCCAAGCTAGCGGGGGGCAGGGCATTCAGTACTTC
CASSQASGGQGIQYF